Listed here is a single TCR beta chain. Isolated RNA was reverse transcribed into cDNA used as the sequencing template. This table comes from immunoSEQ multiplex PCR, and its TCRdb copy is limited to in-frame clones, with some not included. Here the sample spans roughly 150,000 clones, around three fifths being singletons. Peripheral blood and lesional scalp punch biopsies came from alopecia areata patients. These data come from a study of CD8+ T cells in alopecia areata. The receptor's source is a human donor with alopecia areata. The specimen was CD4+ T cells sorted from blood, collected at week 0.

CDR3 in DNA: TGCAGCGCCCTACGGGACACAGAAAACTATGGCTACACCTTC. Protein product: CSALRDTENYGYTF. The rearrangement links TRBV29-1 to TRBJ1-2; possibly TRBD1 for D (6 bases). Trimming left V 7 bases short and J 2 bases short, with 17 bases between. The CDR3 is 14 amino acids. Germline V CDR1 and CDR2: SQVTM, ANQGSEA.